These T cell receptor beta chains were read from a single sample in a study of patients and donors after allogeneic stem cell transplantation. TCRdb passed the RT-PCR reads through MiXCR, listing each CDR3 protein once. The sample lists some 200,000 distinct CDR3 sequences, roughly 40% occurring once. The source material was blood, either unsorted or a sorted T cell fraction (not recorded which). The receptors shown here come from a human donor who was either an allogeneic HSCT recipient or a stem cell or donor lymphocyte infusion donor (not recorded which). It is not recorded whose cells these are; they may come from a transplant donor. The CDR3 runs from the conserved cysteine through the conserved F or W. Fields, in order: clone size, V gene, CDR3 protein. For some rows the clone size is stated as once, few or many, or as a class when expanded; others skip it.

few TRBV14 CASSPLRVYTEAFF
few TRBV20-1 CSAPRPVGGPQHF
- TRBV5-1 CASRMGTGEDQPQHF
- TRBV20-1 CSASVDRERRSGYTF
- TRBV28 CASSLWGALFDVYEQYF
few TRBV2 CASSEGLGENIQYF
few TRBV27 CASSRRTGGDQPQHF
- TRBV4-3 CASSQTTGNPEAFF
- TRBV12-3/TRBV12-4 CASSRTVNTEAFF
- TRBV6-5 CASSYSRVGGYEQYF
- TRBV20-1 CSASGGTGVILNTEAFF
- TRBV7-2 CASSLGQFNTEAFF
few TRBV9 CASSVDGPHYGYTF
- TRBV7-3 CASSLMGGTNTEAFF
- TRBV19 CASTHTEGTPTFYGYTF
- TRBV4-2 CASSHTDGISGNTIYF
few TRBV6-1 CASSEVTEAEAFF
- TRBV27 CASSLGVPTDTQYF
many TRBV29-1 CSVIRDPGSTEAFF
- TRBV9 CASNKDRDNSPLHF
- TRBV12-3/TRBV12-4 CASAADSPAQDTQYF
few TRBV9 CASSSGTRRETF
- TRBV27 CASSSTGAIYGYTF
- TRBV11-2 CASSVPWAGRDYGYTF
few TRBV5-1 CASSDPAGGVKQETQYF
- TRBV15 CATGRGAGNTIYF
few TRBV5-1 CASSLADAYGYTF
many TRBV12-3/TRBV12-4 CASSPSGAYSNQPQHF
- TRBV15 CATSSRDRGLDGYTF
- TRBV9 CASSVVGDPSYNEQFF
- TRBV4-3 CASSQDGVLNTEAFF
- TRBV7-9 CASSSWDRGTNLQETQYF
many TRBV5-4 CASSLQGVNTEAFF
- TRBV20-1 CSAPGTSGRDEQFF
- TRBV12-3/TRBV12-4 CASSFTSAYEQFF
few TRBV20-1 CSVVVGYGYTF
- TRBV15 CATSRDRGLNSPLHF
- TRBV6-5 CASRRDRVSPEAFF
many TRBV6-2/TRBV6-3 CASSYSTGKVNTEAFF
- TRBV4-1 CASGRGTGELFF
- TRBV7-2 CASSLQVASSGNTIYF
- TRBV18 CASSSTASSYNEQFF
few TRBV4-1 CASSRFSRVNTEAFF
- TRBV7-2 CASSLNAGAVDTQYF
many TRBV4-2 CASSLSTGWVTEAFF
- TRBV29-1 CSVSAQGNNNEQFF